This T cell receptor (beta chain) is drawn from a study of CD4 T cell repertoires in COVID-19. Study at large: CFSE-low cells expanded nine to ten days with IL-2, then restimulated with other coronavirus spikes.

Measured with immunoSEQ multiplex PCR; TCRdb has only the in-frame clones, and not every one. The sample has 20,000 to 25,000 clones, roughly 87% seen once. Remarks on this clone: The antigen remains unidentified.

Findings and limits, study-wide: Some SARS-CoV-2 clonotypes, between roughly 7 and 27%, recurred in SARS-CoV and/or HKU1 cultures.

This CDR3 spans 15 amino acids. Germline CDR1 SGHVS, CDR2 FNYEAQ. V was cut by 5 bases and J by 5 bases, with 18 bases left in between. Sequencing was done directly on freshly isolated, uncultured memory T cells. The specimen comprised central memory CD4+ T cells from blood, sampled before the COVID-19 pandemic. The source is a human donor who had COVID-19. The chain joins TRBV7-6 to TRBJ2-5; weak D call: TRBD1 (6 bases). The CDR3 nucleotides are TGTGCCAGCAGCAAAAATAAAGGGGGTGGGGAGACCCAGTACTTC. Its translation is CASSKNKGGGETQYF. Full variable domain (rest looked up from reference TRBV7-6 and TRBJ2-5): GAGVSQSPRYKVTKRGQDVALRCDPISGHVSLYWYRQALGQGPEFLTYFNYEAQQDKSGLPNDRFSAERPEGSISTLTIQRTEQRDSAMYRCASSKNKGGGETQYFGPGTRLLVL.